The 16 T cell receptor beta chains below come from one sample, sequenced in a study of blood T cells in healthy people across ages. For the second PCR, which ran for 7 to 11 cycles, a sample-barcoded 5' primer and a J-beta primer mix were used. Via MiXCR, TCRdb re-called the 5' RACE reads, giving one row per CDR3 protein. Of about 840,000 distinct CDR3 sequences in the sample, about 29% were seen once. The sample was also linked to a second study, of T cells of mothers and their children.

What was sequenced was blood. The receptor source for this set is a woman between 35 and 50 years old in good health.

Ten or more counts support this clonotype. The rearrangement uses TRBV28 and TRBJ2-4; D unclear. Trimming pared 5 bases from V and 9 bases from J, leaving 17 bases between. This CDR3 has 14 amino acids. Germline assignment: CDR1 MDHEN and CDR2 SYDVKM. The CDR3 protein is CASSTADWSGIQYF. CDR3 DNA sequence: TGTGCCAGCAGTACTGCAGACTGGTCGGGCATTCAGTACTTC.

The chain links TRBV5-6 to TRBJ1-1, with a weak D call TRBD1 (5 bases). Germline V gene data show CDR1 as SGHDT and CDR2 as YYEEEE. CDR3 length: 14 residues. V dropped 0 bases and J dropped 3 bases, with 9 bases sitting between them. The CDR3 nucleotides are TGTGCCAGCAGCTTGGGACAGAAACACACTGAAGCTTTCTTT. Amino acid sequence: CASSLGQKHTEAFF.

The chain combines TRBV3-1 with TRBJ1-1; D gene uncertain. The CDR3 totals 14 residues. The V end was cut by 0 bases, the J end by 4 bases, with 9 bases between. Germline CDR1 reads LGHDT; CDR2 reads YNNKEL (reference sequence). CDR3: CASSQDEGSTEAFF. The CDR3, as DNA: TGTGCCAGCAGCCAAGATGAAGGAAGCACTGAAGCTTTCTTT.

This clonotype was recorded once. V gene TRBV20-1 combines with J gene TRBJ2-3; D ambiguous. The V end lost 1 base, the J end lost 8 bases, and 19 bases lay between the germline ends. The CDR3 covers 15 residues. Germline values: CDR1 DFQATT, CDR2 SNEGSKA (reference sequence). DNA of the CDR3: TGCAGTGCTAGAGGAGTGGGCGCTGAGTCGGGTACGCAGTATTTT. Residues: CSARGVGAESGTQYF.

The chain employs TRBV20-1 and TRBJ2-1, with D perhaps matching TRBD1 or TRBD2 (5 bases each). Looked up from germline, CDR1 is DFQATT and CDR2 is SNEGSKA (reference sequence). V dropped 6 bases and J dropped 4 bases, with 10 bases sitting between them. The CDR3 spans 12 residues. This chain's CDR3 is CSAGDGYNEQFF. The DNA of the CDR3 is TGCAGTGCGGGGGACGGATACAATGAGCAGTTCTTC.

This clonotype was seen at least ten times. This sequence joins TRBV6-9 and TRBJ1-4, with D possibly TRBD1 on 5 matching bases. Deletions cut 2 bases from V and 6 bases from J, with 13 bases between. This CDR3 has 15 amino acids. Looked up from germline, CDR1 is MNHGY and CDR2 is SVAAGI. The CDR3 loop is CASSYRSREDEKLFF. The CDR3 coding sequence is TGTGCCAGCAGTTATCGTTCCAGGGAGGATGAAAAACTGTTTTTT.

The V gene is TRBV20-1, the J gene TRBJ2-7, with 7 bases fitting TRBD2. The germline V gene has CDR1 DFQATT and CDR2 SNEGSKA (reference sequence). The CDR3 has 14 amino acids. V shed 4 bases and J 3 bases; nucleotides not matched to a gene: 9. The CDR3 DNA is TGCAGTGCTACCAGTCAGCGGGGAGACTACGAGCAGTACTTC. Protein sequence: CSATSQRGDYEQYF.

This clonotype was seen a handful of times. In DNA form, the CDR3 reads TGTGCCAGCAGCCAAGAGGGGGTTCGACGAGGGGAGCTGTTTTTT. It specifies CASSQEGVRRGELFF. The V gene is TRBV3-1, the J gene TRBJ2-2; D might be TRBD1 or TRBD2, each matching 5 bases. Germline V gene data show CDR1 as LGHDT and CDR2 as YNNKEL (reference sequence). V was pared by 0 bases and J by 8 bases, with 13 bases between. The length of the CDR3 is 15 residues.

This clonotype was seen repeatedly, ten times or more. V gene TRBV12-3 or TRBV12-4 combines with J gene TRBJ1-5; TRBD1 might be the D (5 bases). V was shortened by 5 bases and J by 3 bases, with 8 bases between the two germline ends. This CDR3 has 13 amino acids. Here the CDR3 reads CASSGADNQPQHF. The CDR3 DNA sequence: TGTGCCAGCAGTGGGGCCGACAATCAGCCCCAGCATTTT.

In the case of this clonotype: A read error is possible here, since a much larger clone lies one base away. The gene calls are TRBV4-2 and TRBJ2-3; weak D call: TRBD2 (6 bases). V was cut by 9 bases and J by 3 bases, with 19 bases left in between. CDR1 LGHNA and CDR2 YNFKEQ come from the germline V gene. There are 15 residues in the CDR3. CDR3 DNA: TGTGCCAGGACCGGGGGAGAGCGGGCGACAGATACGCAGTATTTT. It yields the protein CARTGGERATDTQYF.

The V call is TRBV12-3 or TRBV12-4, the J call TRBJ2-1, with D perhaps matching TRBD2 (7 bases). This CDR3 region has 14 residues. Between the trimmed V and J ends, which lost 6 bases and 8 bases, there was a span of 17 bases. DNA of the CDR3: TGTGCCAGCAGAAGTAGAGGGGGGGCCGATGAGCAGTTCTTC. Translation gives CASRSRGGADEQFF.

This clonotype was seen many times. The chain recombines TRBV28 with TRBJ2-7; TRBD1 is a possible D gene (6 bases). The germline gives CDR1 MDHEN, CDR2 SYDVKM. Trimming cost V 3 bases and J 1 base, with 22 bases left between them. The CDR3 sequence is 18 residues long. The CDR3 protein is CASSLHLRSYGQSYEQYF. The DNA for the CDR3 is TGTGCCAGCAGTTTGCACCTTCGAAGCTACGGACAGTCCTACGAGCAGTACTTC.

CDR3 sequence (DNA): TGCGCCAGCAGCCAAGGCCCCAGCGGTTACCTTTACAATGAGCAGTTCTTC. It yields the protein CASSQGPSGYLYNEQFF. The V and J genes are TRBV4-3 and TRBJ2-1, with a tentative D call TRBD2 (5 bases). Germline CDR1 is LGHNA and CDR2 is YSLEER. The ends were cut back, 1 base at V and 4 bases at J, with 17 bases in the middle. This CDR3 has 17 residues.

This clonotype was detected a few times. The CDR3 sequence: CASSTQPGANTEAFF. CDR3 coding DNA: TGTGCCAGCAGCACCCAGCCAGGGGCGAACACTGAAGCTTTCTTT. The chain carries TRBV7-2 and TRBJ1-1, with D tentatively TRBD1 (6 bases). Germline V gives CDR1 SGHTA, CDR2 FQGNSA. V was pared by 5 bases and J by 1 base, with 14 bases between. CDR3 length: 15 residues.

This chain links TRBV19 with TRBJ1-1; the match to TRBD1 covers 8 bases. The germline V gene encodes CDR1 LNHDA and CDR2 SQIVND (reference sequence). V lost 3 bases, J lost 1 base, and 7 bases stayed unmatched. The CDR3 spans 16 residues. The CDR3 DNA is TGTGCCAGTAGTATTTGGACAGGGTCTCGGAACACTGAAGCTTTCTTT. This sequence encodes CASSIWTGSRNTEAFF.

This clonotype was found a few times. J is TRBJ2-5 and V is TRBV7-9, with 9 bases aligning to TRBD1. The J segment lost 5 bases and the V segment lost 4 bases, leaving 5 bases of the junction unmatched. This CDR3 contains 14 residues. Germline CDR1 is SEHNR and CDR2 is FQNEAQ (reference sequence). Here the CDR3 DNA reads TGTGCCAGCAGCTCTAAAGACAGGGGGGAGACCCAGTACTTC. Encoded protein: CASSSKDRGETQYF.